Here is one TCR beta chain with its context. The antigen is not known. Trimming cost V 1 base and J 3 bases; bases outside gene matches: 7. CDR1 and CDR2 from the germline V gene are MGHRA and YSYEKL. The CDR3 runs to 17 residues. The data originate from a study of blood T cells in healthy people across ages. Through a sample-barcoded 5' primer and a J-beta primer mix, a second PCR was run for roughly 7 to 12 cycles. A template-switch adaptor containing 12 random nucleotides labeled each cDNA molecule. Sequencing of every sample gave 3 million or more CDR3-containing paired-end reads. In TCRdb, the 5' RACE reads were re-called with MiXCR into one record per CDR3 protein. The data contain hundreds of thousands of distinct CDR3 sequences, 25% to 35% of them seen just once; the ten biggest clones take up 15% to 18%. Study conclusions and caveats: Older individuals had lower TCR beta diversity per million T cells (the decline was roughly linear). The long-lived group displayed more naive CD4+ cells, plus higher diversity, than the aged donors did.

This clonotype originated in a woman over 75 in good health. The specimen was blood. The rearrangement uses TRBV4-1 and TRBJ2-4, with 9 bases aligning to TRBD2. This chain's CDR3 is CASSQVIAGVGKNIQYF. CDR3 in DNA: TGCGCCAGCAGCCAAGTGATAGCGGGAGTGGGCAAAAACATTCAGTACTTC.